This is a list of T cell receptor beta chains from one sample in a study of cytomegalovirus exposure and HLA in healthy donors. Assay used: immunoSEQ multiplex PCR; TCRdb lists only in-frame clones, some missing. This sample has 150,000 to 200,000 clones, with approximately 80% found just once. Sequencing was carried out using PBMCs. These receptors all stem from a woman in her thirties in good health and CMV-seronegative. Each CDR3 is given with its conserved first and last residue. A D gene is named only where the DNA matches it firmly. Clone size is given for some rows only: seen once, a few or many times, or a class if the clone is expanded.

cdr3_nt	cdr3_aa	v_call	d_call	j_call	clone_size	cdr3_length
TGTGCCAGCAGCGTAGGACAGAATCAGCCCCAGCATTTT	CASSVGQNQPQHF	TRBV9	NA	TRBJ1-5	NA	13
TGTGCCAGTAGTCCGGACTCAAGCTCCTACAATGAGCAGTTCTTC	CASSPDSSSYNEQFF	TRBV19	NA	TRBJ2-1	NA	15
TGTGCCAGCAGTGAATATGGGGGGAACCAAGAGACCCAGTACTTC	CASSEYGGNQETQYF	TRBV25-1	NA	TRBJ2-5	NA	15
TGTGCCACCAGCAGAAGGACAGGCCGGAGCTACACCTTC	CATSRRTGRSYTF	TRBV15	TRBD1	TRBJ1-2	NA	13
TGTGCCAGCAGCAAAACAGGTCTCTCTGGAAACACCATATATTTT	CASSKTGLSGNTIYF	TRBV11-2	NA	TRBJ1-3	few	15
TGTGCCTGGAGCAGGGAACAAGAGACCCAGTACTTC	CAWSREQETQYF	TRBV30	NA	TRBJ2-5	NA	12
TGTGCCAGCCGTCTCAGTTTGAGTCGGCTGGGACAGGGGACCACTGAAGCTTTCTTT	CASRLSLSRLGQGTTEAFF	TRBV28	TRBD1	TRBJ1-1	few	19
TGTGCCAGCAGCACCCGACAGGTCCCCCATCATGGCTACACCTTC	CASSTRQVPHHGYTF	TRBV28	NA	TRBJ1-2	NA	15
TGTGCCAGCAGCCCCACTCCCGACAGGGTTTACGAGCAGTACTTC	CASSPTPDRVYEQYF	TRBV5-4	TRBD1	TRBJ2-7	few	15
TGTGCCAGCAGTTACGAGGGCAGGAGAGCCTACGAGCAGTACTTC	CASSYEGRRAYEQYF	TRBV6-5	NA	TRBJ2-7	once	15
TGTGCCAGCAGGGACAGGACGAACACCGGGGAGCTGTTTTTT	CASRDRTNTGELFF	TRBV9	TRBD1	TRBJ2-2	few	14
TGCGCCAGCAGCCAAGGTGTGGGTAGCGGGATATCCTACAATGAGCAGTTCTTC	CASSQGVGSGISYNEQFF	TRBV4-3	TRBD2	TRBJ2-1	few	18
TGCGCCAGCAGCTTGAACAGGGATAATGAGCAGTTCTTC	CASSLNRDNEQFF	TRBV5-1	NA	TRBJ2-1	NA	13
TGCGCCAGCAGCTTGGCCCAGTTCCCGGCGGGGCGCACAGATACGCAGTATTTT	CASSLAQFPAGRTDTQYF	TRBV5-1	NA	TRBJ2-3	NA	18